The source of this T cell receptor beta chain is a study of cytomegalovirus exposure and HLA in healthy donors. Study overall: From donors who were HLA-typed, an early data release held about 85 million unique TCRs. Study findings and constraints: Cytomegalovirus association was listed for approximately 160 TCR beta chains. Per a later analysis, roughly 17,000 TCR beta sequences showed association with HLA alleles at 0.05 false discovery rate.

CDR3 length: 17 residues. In germline, CDR1 is MGHDK, CDR2 SYGVNS. Losses at the gene ends were 3 bases for V and 0 bases for J; bases not matched to a gene: 8. Primers included in the PCR were 60 Vbeta and 13 Jbeta primers. Profiled with immunoSEQ multiplex PCR; TCRdb holds only in-frame clones, not every one. The table records 100,000 or so clones, over 70% of them present only once. This clone was picked up one time. Its target is not known. The sequencing input was PBMCs. This receptor was identified in a male donor in good health and CMV-seronegative. This chain joins TRBV25-1 and TRBJ2-5; 9 bases map to TRBD2. DNA of the CDR3: TGTGCCAGCAGTGAGAGTAGGGCGGGAGGGTACCAAGAGACCCAGTACTTC. It yields the protein CASSESRAGGYQETQYF.